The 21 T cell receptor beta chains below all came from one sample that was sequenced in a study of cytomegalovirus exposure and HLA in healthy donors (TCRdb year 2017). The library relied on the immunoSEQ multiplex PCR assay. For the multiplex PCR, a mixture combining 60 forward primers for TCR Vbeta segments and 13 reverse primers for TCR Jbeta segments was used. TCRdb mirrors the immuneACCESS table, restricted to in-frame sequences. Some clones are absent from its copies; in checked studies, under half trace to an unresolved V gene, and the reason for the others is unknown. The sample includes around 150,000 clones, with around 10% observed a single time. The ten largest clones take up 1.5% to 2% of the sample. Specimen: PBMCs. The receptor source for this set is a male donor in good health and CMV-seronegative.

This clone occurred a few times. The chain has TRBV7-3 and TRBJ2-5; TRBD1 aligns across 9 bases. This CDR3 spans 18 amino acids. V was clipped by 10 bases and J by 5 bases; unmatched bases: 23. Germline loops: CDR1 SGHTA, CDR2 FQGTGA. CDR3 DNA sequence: TGTGCCACCCCTAAACATAGGAACAGGGGGCGATTAGATGAGACCCAGTACTTC. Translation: CATPKHRNRGRLDETQYF.

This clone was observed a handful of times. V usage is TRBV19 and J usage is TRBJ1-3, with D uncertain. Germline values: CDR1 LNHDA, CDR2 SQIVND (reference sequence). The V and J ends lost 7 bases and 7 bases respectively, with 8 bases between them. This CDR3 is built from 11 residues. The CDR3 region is CASNQRNTIYF. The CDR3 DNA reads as TGTGCCAGTAACCAGCGGAACACCATATATTTT.

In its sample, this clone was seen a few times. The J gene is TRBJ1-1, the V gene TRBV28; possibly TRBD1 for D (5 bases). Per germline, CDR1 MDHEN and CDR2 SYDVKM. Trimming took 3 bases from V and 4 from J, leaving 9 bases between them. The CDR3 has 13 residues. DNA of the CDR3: TGTGCCAGCAGTTTGTTACAGGCCACTGAAGCTTTCTTT. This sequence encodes CASSLLQATEAFF.

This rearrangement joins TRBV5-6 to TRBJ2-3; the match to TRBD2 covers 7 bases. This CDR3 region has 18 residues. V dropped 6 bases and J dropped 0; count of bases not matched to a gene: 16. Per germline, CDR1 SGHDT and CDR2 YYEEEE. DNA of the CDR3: TGTGCCAGCACCCTAGCGTGGAGACTAGCCGAAAGCACAGATACGCAGTATTTT. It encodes CASTLAWRLAESTDTQYF.

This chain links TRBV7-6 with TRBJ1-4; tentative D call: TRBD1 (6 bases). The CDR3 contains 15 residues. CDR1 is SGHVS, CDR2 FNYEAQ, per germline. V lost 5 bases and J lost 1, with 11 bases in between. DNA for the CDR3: TGTGCCAGCAGCCCCAGGGGTTTAACTAATGAAAAACTGTTTTTT. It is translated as CASSPRGLTNEKLFF.

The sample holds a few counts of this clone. The CDR3 is CASSLRTGYNEQFF. The CDR3 bases are TGCGCCAGCAGCTTGAGGACAGGTTACAATGAGCAGTTCTTC. This chain uses TRBV5-1 with TRBJ2-1; 7 positions agree with TRBD1. The CDR3 runs 14 residues. Losses at the gene ends were 1 base for V and 4 bases for J; bases not matched to a gene: 2. Germline CDR1 and CDR2: SGHRS and YFSETQ.

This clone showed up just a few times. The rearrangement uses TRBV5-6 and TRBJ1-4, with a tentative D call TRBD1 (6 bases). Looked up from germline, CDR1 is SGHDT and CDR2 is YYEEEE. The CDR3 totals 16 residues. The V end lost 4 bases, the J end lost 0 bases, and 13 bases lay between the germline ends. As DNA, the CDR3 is TGTGCCAGCAGCCCTCGGACAGTGGCAACTAATGAAAAACTGTTTTTT. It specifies CASSPRTVATNEKLFF.

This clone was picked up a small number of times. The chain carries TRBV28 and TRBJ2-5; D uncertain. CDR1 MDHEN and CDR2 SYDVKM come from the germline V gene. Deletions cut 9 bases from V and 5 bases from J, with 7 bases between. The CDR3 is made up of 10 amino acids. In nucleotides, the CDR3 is TGTGCCAGTTTCGGGGAGACCCAGTACTTC. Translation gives CASFGETQYF. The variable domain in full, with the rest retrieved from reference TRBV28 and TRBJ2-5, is DVKVTQSSRYLVKRTGEKVFLECVQDMDHENMFWYRQDPGLGLRLIYFSYDVKMKEKGDIPEGYSVSREKKERFSLILESASTNQTSMYLCASFGETQYFGPGTRLLVL.

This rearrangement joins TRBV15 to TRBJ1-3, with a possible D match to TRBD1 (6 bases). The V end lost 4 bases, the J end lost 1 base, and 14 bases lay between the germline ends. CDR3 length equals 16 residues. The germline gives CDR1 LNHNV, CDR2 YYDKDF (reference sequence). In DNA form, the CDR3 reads TGTGCCACCAGCAAGCCGGGGGGCATGTCTGGAAACACCATATATTTT. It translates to CATSKPGGMSGNTIYF.

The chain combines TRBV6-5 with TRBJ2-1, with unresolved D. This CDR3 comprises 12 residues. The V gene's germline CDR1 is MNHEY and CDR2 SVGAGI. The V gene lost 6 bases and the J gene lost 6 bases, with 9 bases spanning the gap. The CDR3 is CASSHPGNEQFF. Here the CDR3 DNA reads TGTGCCAGCAGCCACCCCGGCAATGAGCAGTTCTTC.

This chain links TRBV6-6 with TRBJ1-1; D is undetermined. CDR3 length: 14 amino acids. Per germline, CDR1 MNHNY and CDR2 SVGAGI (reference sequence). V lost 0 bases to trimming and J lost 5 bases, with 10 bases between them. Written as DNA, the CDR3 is TGTGCCAGCAGTTACTCGACTGGAGGGACTGAAGCTTTCTTT. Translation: CASSYSTGGTEAFF.

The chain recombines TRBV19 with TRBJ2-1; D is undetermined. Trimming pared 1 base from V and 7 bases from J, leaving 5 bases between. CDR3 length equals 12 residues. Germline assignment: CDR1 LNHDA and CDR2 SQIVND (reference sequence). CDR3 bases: TGTGCCAGTAGTATAGTCCCGAATGAGCAGTTCTTC. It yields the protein CASSIVPNEQFF.

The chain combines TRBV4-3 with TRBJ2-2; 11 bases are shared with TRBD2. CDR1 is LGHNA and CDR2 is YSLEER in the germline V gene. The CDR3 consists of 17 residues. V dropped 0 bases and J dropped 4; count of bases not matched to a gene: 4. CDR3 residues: CASSQDRTSGFTGELFF. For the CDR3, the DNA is TGCGCCAGCAGCCAAGATAGGACTAGCGGGTTCACCGGGGAGCTGTTTTTT.

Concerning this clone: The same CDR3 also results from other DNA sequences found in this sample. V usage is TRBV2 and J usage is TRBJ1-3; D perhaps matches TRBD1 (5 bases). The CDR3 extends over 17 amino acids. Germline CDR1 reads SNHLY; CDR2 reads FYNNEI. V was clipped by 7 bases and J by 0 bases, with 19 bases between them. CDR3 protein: CASNPRWQGLSGNTIYF. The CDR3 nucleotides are TGTGCCAGCAACCCCCGGTGGCAGGGCCTCTCTGGAAACACCATATATTTT.

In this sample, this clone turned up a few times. The CDR3 here is CSVEATGAGYEQYF. In DNA, the CDR3 is TGCAGCGTTGAAGCCACAGGGGCAGGCTACGAGCAGTACTTC. The chain links TRBV29-1 to TRBJ2-7, with 7 positions matching TRBD1. CDR3 length: 14 residues. The germline CDR1 and CDR2 sequences are SQVTM and ANQGSEA. V dropped 1 base and J dropped 3; count of bases not matched to a gene: 6.

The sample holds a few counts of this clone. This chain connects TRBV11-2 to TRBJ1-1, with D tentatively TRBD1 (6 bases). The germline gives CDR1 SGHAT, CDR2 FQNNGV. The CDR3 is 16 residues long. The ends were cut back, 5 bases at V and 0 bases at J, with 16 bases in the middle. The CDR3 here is CASSPLTGPMNTEAFF. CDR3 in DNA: TGTGCCAGCAGCCCTTTGACAGGACCCATGAACACTGAAGCTTTCTTT.

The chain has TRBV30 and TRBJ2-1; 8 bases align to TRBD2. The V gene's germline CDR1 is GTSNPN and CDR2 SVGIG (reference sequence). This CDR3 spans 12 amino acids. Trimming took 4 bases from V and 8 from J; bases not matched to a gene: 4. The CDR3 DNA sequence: TGTGCCTGGAACCCGGGACTAGATGAGCAGTTCTTC. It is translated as CAWNPGLDEQFF.

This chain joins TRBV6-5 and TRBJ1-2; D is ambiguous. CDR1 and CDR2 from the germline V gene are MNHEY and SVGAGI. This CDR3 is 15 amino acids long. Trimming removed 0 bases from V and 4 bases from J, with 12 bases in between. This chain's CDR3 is CASSYSNVRPYGYTF. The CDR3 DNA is TGTGCCAGCAGTTACTCGAACGTGAGGCCCTATGGCTACACCTTC.

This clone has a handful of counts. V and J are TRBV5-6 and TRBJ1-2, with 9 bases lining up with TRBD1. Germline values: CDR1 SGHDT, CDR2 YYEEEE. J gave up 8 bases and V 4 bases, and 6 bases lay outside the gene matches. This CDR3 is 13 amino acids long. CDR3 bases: TGTGCCAGCAGCGGCTGGACAGGGGACGGCTACACCTTC. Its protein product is CASSGWTGDGYTF.

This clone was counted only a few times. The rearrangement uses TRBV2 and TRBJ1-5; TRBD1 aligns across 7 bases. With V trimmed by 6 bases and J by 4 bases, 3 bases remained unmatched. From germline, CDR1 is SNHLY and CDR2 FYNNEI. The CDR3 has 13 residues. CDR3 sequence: CASSLQGNQPQHF. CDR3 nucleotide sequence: TGTGCCAGCAGCCTACAGGGGAATCAGCCCCAGCATTTT.

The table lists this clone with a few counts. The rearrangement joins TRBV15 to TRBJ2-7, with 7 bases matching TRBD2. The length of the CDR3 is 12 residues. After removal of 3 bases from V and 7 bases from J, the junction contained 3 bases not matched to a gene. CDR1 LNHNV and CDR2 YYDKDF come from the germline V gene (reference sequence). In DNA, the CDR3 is TGTGCCACCAGCAGCGGGGAGGGAGAGCAGTACTTC. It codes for CATSSGEGEQYF.